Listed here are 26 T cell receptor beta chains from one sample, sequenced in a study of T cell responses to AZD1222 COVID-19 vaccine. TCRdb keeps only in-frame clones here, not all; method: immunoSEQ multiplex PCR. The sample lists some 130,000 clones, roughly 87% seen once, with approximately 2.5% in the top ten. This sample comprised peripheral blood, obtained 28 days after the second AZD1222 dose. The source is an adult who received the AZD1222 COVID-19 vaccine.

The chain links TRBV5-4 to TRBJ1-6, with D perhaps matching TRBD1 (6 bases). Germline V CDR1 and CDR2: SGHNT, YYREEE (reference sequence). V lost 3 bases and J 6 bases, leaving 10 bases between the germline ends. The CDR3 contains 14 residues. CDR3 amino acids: CASSYRDTNSPLHF. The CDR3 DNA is TGTGCCAGCAGCTACCGGGACACTAATTCACCCCTCCACTTT.

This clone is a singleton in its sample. CDR3 protein: CASSQATGLRFF. CDR3 in DNA: TGTGCCAGCAGCCAAGCGACAGGGTTACGGTTCTTC. J is TRBJ2-1 and V is TRBV4-2; 7 bases map to TRBD1. CDR3 length: 12 residues. The V gene's germline CDR1 is LGHNA and CDR2 YNFKEQ. V dropped 1 base and J dropped 15; count of bases not matched to a gene: 6.

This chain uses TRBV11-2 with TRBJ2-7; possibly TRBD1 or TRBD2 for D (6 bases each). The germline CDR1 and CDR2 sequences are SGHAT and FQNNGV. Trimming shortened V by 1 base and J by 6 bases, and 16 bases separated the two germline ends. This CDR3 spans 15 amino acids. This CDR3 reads CASSLVTGARVEQYF. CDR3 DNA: TGTGCCAGCAGCTTAGTTACGGGGGCCCGGGTCGAGCAGTACTTC. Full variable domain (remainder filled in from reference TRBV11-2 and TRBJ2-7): EAGVAQSPRYKIIEKRQSVAFWCNPISGHATLYWYQQILGQGPKLLIQFQNNGVVDDSQLPKDRFSAERLKGVDSTLKIQPAKLEDSAVYLCASSLVTGARVEQYFGPGTRLTVT.

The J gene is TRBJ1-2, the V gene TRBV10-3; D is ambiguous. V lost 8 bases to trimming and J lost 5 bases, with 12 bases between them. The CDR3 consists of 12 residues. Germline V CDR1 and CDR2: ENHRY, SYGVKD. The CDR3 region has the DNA TGTGCCATCTCCCCTCGCGGATATGGCTACACCTTC. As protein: CAISPRGYGYTF.

The CDR3 DNA reads TGTGCCAGCAGCCAAGATCCTAAGGGGAGTAATTCACCCCTCCACTTT. This translates into CASSQDPKGSNSPLHF. The chain carries TRBV4-2 and TRBJ1-6, with a tentative D call TRBD1 (5 bases). Trimming pared 0 bases from V and 6 bases from J, leaving 12 bases between. Per the germline V gene, CDR1 is LGHNA and CDR2 is YNFKEQ. The CDR3 totals 16 residues.

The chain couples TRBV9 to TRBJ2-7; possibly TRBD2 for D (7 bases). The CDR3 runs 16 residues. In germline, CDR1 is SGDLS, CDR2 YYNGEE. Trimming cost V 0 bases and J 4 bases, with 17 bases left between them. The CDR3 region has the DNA TGTGCCAGCAGCGTAGTAGGGGGGGCAGGGCTGTACGAGCAGTACTTC. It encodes CASSVVGGAGLYEQYF. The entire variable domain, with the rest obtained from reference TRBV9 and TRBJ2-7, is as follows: DSGVTQTPKHLITATGQRVTLRCSPRSGDLSVYWYQQSLDQGLQFLIQYYNGEERAKGNILERFSAQQFPDLHSELNLSSLELGDSALYFCASSVVGGAGLYEQYFGPGTRLTVT.

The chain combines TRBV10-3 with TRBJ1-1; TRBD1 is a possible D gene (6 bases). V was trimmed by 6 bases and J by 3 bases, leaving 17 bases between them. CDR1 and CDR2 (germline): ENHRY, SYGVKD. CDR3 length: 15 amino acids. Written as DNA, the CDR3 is TGTGCCATCAGAGGGGGGGGGCAGCTTGACACTGAAGCTTTCTTT. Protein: CAIRGGGQLDTEAFF.

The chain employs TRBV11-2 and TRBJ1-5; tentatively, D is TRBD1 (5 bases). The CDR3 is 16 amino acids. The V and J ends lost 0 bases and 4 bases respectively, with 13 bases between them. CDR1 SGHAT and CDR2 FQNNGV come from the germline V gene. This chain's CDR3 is CASSLDSRAGNQPQHF. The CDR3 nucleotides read TGTGCCAGCAGCTTAGATTCCCGGGCAGGGAATCAGCCCCAGCATTTT.

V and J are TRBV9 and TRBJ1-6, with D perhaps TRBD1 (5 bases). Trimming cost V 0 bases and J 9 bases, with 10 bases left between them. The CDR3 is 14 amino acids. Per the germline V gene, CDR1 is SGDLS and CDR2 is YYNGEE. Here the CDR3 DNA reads TGTGCCAGCAGCGTAGTGTGGAGGGGTTCACCCCTCCACTTT. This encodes CASSVVWRGSPLHF.

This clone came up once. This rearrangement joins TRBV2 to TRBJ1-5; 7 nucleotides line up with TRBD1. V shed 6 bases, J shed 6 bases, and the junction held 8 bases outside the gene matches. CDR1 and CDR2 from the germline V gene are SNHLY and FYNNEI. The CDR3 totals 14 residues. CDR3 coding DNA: TGTGCCAGCAGAGACAGGGAGGTAGGTCAGCCCCAGCATTTT. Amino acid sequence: CASRDREVGQPQHF.

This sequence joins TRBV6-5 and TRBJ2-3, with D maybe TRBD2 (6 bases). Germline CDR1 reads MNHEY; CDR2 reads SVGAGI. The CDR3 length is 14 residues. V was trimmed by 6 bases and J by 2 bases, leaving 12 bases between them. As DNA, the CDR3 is TGTGCCAGCAGGCTGTGGGGGGACACAGATACGCAGTATTTT. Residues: CASRLWGDTDTQYF.

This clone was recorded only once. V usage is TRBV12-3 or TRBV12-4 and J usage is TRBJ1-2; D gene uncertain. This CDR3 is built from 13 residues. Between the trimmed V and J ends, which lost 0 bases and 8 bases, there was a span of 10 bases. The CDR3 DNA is TGTGCCAGCAGTTTAGCGCGAGGATCCGGCTACACCTTC. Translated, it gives CASSLARGSGYTF.

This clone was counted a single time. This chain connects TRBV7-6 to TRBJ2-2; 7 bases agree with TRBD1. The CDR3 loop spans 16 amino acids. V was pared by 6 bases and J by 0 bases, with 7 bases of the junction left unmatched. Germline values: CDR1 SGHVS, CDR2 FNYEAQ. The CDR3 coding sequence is TGTGCCAGCAGTTTCAGTGGGACAGCGAACACCGGGGAGCTGTTTTTT. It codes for CASSFSGTANTGELFF. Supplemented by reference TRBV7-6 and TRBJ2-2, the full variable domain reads GAGVSQSPRYKVTKRGQDVALRCDPISGHVSLYWYRQALGQGPEFLTYFNYEAQQDKSGLPNDRFSAERPEGSISTLTIQRTEQRDSAMYRCASSFSGTANTGELFFGEGSRLTVL.

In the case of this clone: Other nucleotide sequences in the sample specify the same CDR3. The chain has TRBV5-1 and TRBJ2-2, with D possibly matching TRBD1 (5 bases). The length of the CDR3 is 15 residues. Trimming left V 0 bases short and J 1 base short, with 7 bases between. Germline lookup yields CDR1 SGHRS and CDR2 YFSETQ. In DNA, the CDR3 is TGCGCCAGCAGCTTGGGGCAGGGGAACACCGGGGAGCTGTTTTTT. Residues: CASSLGQGNTGELFF.

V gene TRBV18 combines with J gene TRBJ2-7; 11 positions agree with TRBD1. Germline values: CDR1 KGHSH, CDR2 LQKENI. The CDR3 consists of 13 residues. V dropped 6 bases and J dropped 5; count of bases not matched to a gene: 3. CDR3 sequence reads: CASSRDRGDEQYF. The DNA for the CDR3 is TGTGCCAGCTCCCGGGACAGGGGGGACGAGCAGTACTTC.

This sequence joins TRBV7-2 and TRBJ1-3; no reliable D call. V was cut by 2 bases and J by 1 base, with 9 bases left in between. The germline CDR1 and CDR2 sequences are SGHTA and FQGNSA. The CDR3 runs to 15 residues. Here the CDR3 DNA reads TGTGCCAGCAGCTTATATTTAACGTCTGGAAACACCATATATTTT. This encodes CASSLYLTSGNTIYF.

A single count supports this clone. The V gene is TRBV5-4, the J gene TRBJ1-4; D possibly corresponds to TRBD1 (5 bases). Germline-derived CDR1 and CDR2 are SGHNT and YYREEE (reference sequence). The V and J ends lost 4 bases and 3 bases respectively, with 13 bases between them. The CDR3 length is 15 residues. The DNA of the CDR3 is TGTGCCAGCAGCCGGTCGGGGGGACCTAATGAAAAACTGTTTTTT. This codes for CASSRSGGPNEKLFF.

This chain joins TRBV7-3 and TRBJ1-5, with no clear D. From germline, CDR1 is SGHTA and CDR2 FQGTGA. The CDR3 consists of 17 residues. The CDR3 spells CARTPGRPPYSNQPQHF. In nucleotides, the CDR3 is TGTGCTCGGACCCCGGGCAGGCCTCCCTATAGCAATCAGCCCCAGCATTTT.

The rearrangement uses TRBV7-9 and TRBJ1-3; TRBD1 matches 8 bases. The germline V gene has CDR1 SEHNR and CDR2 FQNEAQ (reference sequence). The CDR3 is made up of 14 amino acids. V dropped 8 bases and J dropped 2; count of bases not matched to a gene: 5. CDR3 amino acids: CASQRQGTGNTIYF. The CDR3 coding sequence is TGTGCCAGCCAGAGACAGGGGACTGGAAACACCATATATTTT.

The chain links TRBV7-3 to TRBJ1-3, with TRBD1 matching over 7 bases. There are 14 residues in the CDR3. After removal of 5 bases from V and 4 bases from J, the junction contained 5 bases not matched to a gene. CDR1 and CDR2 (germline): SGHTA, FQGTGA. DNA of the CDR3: TGTGCCAGCAGCGTGACAGGGTCCGGAAACACCATATATTTT. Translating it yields CASSVTGSGNTIYF.

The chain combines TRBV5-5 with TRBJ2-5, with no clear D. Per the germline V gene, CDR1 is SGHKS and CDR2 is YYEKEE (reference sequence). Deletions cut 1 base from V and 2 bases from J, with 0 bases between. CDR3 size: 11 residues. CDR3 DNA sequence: TGTGCCAGCAGCTTGCAAGAGACCCAGTACTTC. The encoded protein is CASSLQETQYF. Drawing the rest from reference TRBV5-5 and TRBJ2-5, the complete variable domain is DAGVTQSPTHLIKTRGQQVTLRCSPISGHKSVSWYQQVLGQGPQFIFQYYEKEERGRGNFPDRFSARQFPNYSSELNVNALLLGDSALYLCASSLQETQYFGPGTRLLVL.

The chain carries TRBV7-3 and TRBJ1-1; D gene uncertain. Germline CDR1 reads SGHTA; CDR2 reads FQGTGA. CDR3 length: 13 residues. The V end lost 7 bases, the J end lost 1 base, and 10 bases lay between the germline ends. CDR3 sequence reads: CASKKEGNTEAFF. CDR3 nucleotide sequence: TGTGCCAGCAAAAAGGAGGGGAACACTGAAGCTTTCTTT.

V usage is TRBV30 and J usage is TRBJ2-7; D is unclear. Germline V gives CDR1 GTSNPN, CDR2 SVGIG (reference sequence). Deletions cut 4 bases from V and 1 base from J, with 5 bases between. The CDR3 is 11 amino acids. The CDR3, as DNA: TGTGCCTGGAAGGCATCCTACGAGCAGTACTTC. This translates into CAWKASYEQYF.

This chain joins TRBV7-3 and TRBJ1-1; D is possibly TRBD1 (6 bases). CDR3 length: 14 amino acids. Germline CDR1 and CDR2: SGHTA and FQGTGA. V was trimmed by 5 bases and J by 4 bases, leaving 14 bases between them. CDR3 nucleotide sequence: TGTGCCAGCAGCCCCGGACAGAAGGGCACTGAAGCTTTCTTT. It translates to CASSPGQKGTEAFF.

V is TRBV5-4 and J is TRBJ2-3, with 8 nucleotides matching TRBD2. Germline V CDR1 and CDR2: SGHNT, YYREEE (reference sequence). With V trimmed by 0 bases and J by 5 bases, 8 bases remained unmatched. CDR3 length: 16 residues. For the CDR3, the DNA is TGTGCCAGCAGCTTGGGGGCGGGGGGCCCCGGAGATACGCAGTATTTT. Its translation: CASSLGAGGPGDTQYF.

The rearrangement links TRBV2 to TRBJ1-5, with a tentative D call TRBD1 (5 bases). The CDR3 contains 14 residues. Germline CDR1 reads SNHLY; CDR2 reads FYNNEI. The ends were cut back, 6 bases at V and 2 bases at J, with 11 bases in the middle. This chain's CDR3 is CASSGGVRNQPQHF. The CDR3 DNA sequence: TGTGCCAGCAGCGGGGGGGTGCGCAATCAGCCCCAGCATTTT.